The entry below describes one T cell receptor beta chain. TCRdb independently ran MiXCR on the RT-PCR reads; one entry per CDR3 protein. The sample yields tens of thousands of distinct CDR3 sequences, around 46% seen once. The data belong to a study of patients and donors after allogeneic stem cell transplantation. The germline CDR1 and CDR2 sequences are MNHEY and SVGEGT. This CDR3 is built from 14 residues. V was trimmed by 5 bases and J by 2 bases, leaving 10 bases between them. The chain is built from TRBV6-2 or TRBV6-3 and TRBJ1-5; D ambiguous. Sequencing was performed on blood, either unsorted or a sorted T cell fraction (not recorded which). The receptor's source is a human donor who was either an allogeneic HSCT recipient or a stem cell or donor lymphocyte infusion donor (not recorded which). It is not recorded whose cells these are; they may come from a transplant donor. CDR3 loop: CASSPPWGNQPQHF. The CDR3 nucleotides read TGTGCCAGCAGTCCCCCATGGGGCAATCAGCCCCAGCATTTT.